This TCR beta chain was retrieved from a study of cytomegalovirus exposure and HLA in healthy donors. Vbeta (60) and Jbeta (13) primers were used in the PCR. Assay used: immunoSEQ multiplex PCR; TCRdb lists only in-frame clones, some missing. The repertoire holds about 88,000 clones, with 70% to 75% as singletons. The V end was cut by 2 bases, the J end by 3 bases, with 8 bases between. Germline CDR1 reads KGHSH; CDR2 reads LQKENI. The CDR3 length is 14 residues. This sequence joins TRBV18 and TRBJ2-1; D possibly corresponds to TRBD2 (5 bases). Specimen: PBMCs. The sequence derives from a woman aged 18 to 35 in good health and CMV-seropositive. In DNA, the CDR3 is TGTGCCAGCTCACCAGGACTTAACTACAATGAGCAGTTCTTC. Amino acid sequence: CASSPGLNYNEQFF.